This entry lists 24 T cell receptor beta chains sequenced from one sample in a study of blood T cell repertoires in COVID-19. Sequenced by immunoSEQ multiplex PCR; TCRdb stores in-frame clones only, minus some. The sample yields some 200,000 clones, 85% to 90% seen once. The specimen sequenced was peripheral blood. These receptors came from a woman aged 18-35 years who had recovered from COVID-19.

This chain joins TRBV18 and TRBJ2-3, with D unclear. The CDR3 sequence is 14 residues long. The V gene's germline CDR1 is KGHSH and CDR2 LQKENI. The V gene lost 0 bases and the J gene lost 11 bases, with 15 bases spanning the gap. CDR3 amino acids: CASSPPSWQVRQYF. In DNA form, the CDR3 reads TGTGCCAGCTCACCACCCAGCTGGCAGGTGCGGCAGTATTTT.

The gene calls are TRBV4-1 and TRBJ1-5; D ambiguous. Germline assignment: CDR1 MGHRA and CDR2 YSYEKL. V lost 0 bases and J 3 bases, leaving 12 bases between the germline ends. The CDR3 extends over 16 amino acids. CDR3: CASSQERGRLNQPQHF. The CDR3, as DNA: TGCGCCAGCAGCCAAGAGCGAGGGCGGCTCAATCAGCCCCAGCATTTT.

This chain joins TRBV4-3 and TRBJ2-7; 7 positions match TRBD2. Looked up from germline, CDR1 is LGHNA and CDR2 is YSLEER. The CDR3 runs 16 residues. Germline trimming cut 0 bases from V and 1 base from J; bases unmatched to any gene: 6. DNA of the CDR3: TGCGCCAGCAGCCAAGATCGGTGGGGGGGATCCTACGAGCAGTACTTC. It specifies CASSQDRWGGSYEQYF.

The CDR3 sequence is CASSYLHNFESADTQYF. The CDR3 coding sequence is TGTGCCAGCAGTTACCTCCACAATTTCGAGAGCGCAGATACGCAGTATTTT. The genes are TRBV6-2 or TRBV6-3 and TRBJ2-3; D is uncertain. This CDR3 comprises 17 residues. V lost 2 bases, J lost 4 bases, and 19 bases lay in between. Germline V gene lookup returns CDR1 MNHEY and CDR2 SVGEGT.

J is TRBJ2-1 and V is TRBV11-2; TRBD1 matches 10 bases. CDR1 and CDR2 (germline): SGHAT, FQNNGV. The V and J ends lost 5 bases and 9 bases, in that order; junction bases with no gene match: 19. There are 18 residues in the CDR3. CDR3 amino acids: CASSLRDRGIGAFGEQFF. The CDR3 nucleotides are TGTGCCAGCAGCCTTCGGGACAGGGGCATTGGAGCCTTTGGTGAGCAGTTCTTC.

The chain employs TRBV4-1 and TRBJ1-1, with 8 bases that match TRBD1. The V gene end was trimmed by 3 bases and the J gene end by 5 bases; junction bases not matched to a gene: 14. The CDR3 totals 17 residues. Looked up from germline, CDR1 is MGHRA and CDR2 is YSYEKL. This CDR3 is CASSHKSGQGRSTEAFF. The CDR3 DNA is TGCGCCAGCAGCCATAAGTCCGGACAGGGAAGAAGTACTGAAGCTTTCTTT.

CDR3 sequence reads: CASSQDLGTRSLNEQFF. CDR3 coding DNA: TGTGCCAGCAGCCAAGATCTAGGGACTAGGAGCCTCAATGAGCAGTTCTTC. The chain couples TRBV14 to TRBJ2-1, with TRBD2 matching 8 bases. Trimming cost V 0 bases and J 6 bases; bases outside gene matches: 10. CDR1 and CDR2 (germline): SGHDN, FVKESK. The CDR3 is made up of 17 amino acids.

This rearrangement joins TRBV13 to TRBJ2-7, with 8 positions matching TRBD1. V dropped 4 bases and J dropped 5; count of bases not matched to a gene: 7. This CDR3 region has 14 residues. Germline V lookup: CDR1 PRHDT, CDR2 FYEKMQ (reference sequence). CDR3 amino acids: CASSSGQGADEQYF. DNA for the CDR3: TGTGCCAGCAGCTCGGGCCAGGGGGCGGACGAGCAGTACTTC.

The genes are TRBV19 and TRBJ1-5; no reliable D call. The germline V and J ends were trimmed by 7 bases and 6 bases, with 13 bases remaining between them. This CDR3 has 13 residues. CDR1 is LNHDA and CDR2 is SQIVND in the germline V gene (reference sequence). DNA for the CDR3: TGTGCCAGTACCGCCTCACGAGGTCAGCCCCAGCATTTT. Its protein product is CASTASRGQPQHF.

The chain uses TRBV15 and TRBJ1-4; D is possibly TRBD1 (6 bases). The germline V gene encodes CDR1 LNHNV and CDR2 YYDKDF (reference sequence). The CDR3 consists of 20 residues. Deletions cut 0 bases from V and 0 bases from J, with 20 bases between. The DNA for the CDR3 is TGTGCCACCAGCAGAGAGTTGACAGGCCGAGGGATGGCAACTAATGAAAAACTGTTTTTT. It yields the protein CATSRELTGRGMATNEKLFF.

The V call is TRBV2, the J call TRBJ1-1, with TRBD1 as a possible D gene (5 bases). Germline CDR1 SNHLY, CDR2 FYNNEI. Deletions cut 6 bases from V and 11 bases from J, with 13 bases between. The CDR3 runs 11 residues. This CDR3 reads CASSGTSHAFF. The CDR3 nucleotides are TGTGCCAGCAGCGGGACTTCTCACGCTTTCTTT.

The CDR3 loop is CASSTRQGGTEAFF. The CDR3 coding sequence is TGTGCCAGCAGTACCCGACAGGGCGGGACTGAAGCTTTCTTT. The rearrangement joins TRBV6-5 to TRBJ1-1; 7 bases are shared with TRBD1. Germline values: CDR1 MNHEY, CDR2 SVGAGI. With 5 bases clipped from V and 5 bases from J, the junction kept 8 bases outside the gene matches. The CDR3 has 14 amino acids.

This chain uses TRBV18 with TRBJ2-4; 12 bases match TRBD2. The germline CDR1 and CDR2 sequences are KGHSH and LQKENI. The CDR3 length is 19 residues. Trimming took 0 bases from V and 1 from J; bases not matched to a gene: 7. DNA of the CDR3: TGTGCCAGCTCACCACCCCTAGCGGGGGGGCCCGGGGCCAAAAACATTCAGTACTTC. As protein: CASSPPLAGGPGAKNIQYF.

The CDR3 region has the DNA TGTGCCAGCAGCGCCCTAGCGGGGGGTTCGGATACGCAGTATTTT. It translates to CASSALAGGSDTQYF. This chain connects TRBV6-5 to TRBJ2-3, with TRBD2 matching 11 bases. The CDR3 contains 15 residues. CDR1 is MNHEY, CDR2 SVGAGI, per germline. V shed 6 bases and J 6 bases; nucleotides not matched to a gene: 8.

This chain joins TRBV29-1 and TRBJ1-1; maybe TRBD1 (6 bases). The CDR3 has 12 residues. From germline, CDR1 is SQVTM and CDR2 ANQGSEA. Trimming took off 6 bases at V and 6 bases at J, with 14 bases between the two ends. The CDR3 region is CSVEQGDPEAFF. The CDR3 DNA sequence: TGCAGCGTAGAACAGGGTGATCCTGAAGCTTTCTTT.

The rearrangement links TRBV18 to TRBJ2-2, with 12 bases fitting TRBD1. CDR1 and CDR2 from the germline V gene are KGHSH and LQKENI. V gave up 4 bases and J gave up 4 bases; unmatched junction bases: 4. The CDR3 sequence is 16 residues long. The CDR3 loop is CASSQPGQGATGELFF. CDR3 bases: TGTGCCAGCTCACAACCGGGACAGGGGGCCACCGGGGAGCTGTTTTTT.

This clone was seen once. The chain employs TRBV1 and TRBJ1-2; the D call in the table, TRBD1, was not verified against the DNA. TRBV1 has pseudogene status. The CDR3 is 14 amino acids. The CDR3 is CTSSQGEQGCGYTF. The DNA of the CDR3 is TGCACCAGCAGCCAAGGAGAACAGGGATGTGGCTACACCTTC.

The chain combines TRBV2 with TRBJ1-2; a weak D match, TRBD1 (5 bases). The germline V and J ends were trimmed by 6 bases and 4 bases, with 15 bases remaining between them. The CDR3 has 14 residues. Per germline, CDR1 SNHLY and CDR2 FYNNEI. CDR3 amino acids: CASSGDSTFYGYTF. The CDR3 nucleotides read TGTGCCAGCAGCGGTGACAGCACTTTCTATGGCTACACCTTC.

The gene calls are TRBV7-8 and TRBJ1-3; weak D call: TRBD1 (5 bases). Germline values: CDR1 SGHVS, CDR2 FQNEAQ. The CDR3 covers 17 residues. V shed 2 bases and J shed 0 bases, with 14 bases lying between them. In nucleotides, the CDR3 is TGTGCCAGCAGCTTACAGGGCCTACGCCCCTCTGGAAACACCATATATTTT. Protein: CASSLQGLRPSGNTIYF.

V is TRBV6-2 or TRBV6-3 and J is TRBJ2-5; 13 bases match TRBD2. The CDR3 extends over 16 amino acids. With V trimmed by 1 base and J by 4 bases, 3 bases remained unmatched. Germline values: CDR1 MNHEY, CDR2 SVGEGT. The CDR3 spells CASSYLGLAGSETQYF. The DNA of the CDR3 is TGTGCCAGCAGTTACTTGGGACTAGCGGGGTCAGAGACCCAGTACTTC.

The gene calls are TRBV7-2 and TRBJ2-3; D is unresolved. CDR1 and CDR2 from the germline V gene are SGHTA and FQGNSA. The CDR3 runs to 11 residues. With 5 bases removed from V and 6 bases from J, the gap between germline ends came to 6 bases. CDR3 coding DNA: TGTGCCAGCAGCGAGGCTGATACGCAGTATTTT. Residues: CASSEADTQYF.

The chain joins TRBV4-1 to TRBJ1-1; 7 nucleotides match TRBD1. CDR3 length: 14 amino acids. V lost 4 bases to trimming and J lost 1 base; unmatched junction nucleotides: 3. Germline lookup yields CDR1 MGHRA and CDR2 YSYEKL. CDR3 residues: CASSPTGKNTEAFF. Written as DNA, the CDR3 is TGCGCCAGCAGCCCGACAGGGAAGAACACTGAAGCTTTCTTT.

This clone turned up a few times. The chain couples TRBV2 to TRBJ2-4; TRBD1 agrees at 10 bases. The trim removed 5 bases at V and 14 bases at J, leaving 3 bases unmatched. This CDR3 has 11 amino acids. Germline CDR1 is SNHLY and CDR2 is FYNNEI. The CDR3 DNA sequence: TGTGCCAGCAGTAGGGGGACAGGGGAGTACTTC. Translating gives CASSRGTGEYF.

The table lists this clone with a count of one. The DNA for the CDR3 is TGCGCCAGCAGCCAGGGTCAAACAGGGGCTGGAAACACCATATATTTT. Translated: CASSQGQTGAGNTIYF. This chain connects TRBV4-3 to TRBJ1-3; 7 nucleotides match TRBD1. Germline V CDR1 and CDR2: LGHNA, YSLEER. V lost 3 bases to trimming and J lost 2 bases; unmatched junction nucleotides: 7. The CDR3 consists of 16 residues.